This note documents a single T cell receptor (beta chain) sequence. Its antigen remains unknown. The sample is drawn from a study of vaccination and CD4 T cells after COVID-19. The wider study: For control cultures, the treatment was a CEFX pool, an HIV-1 Nef pool, or no peptide.

This sample's treatment: approximately 9-day PBMC culture with coronavirus spike peptide pools or control peptides (ViraFEST assay). Positive tests by PCR, dated March to December 2020, predated US Alpha, Beta and Delta variants. Investigators isolated CD4+ T cells by negative selection after 10 days of culture. Study-wide results and caveats: Recorded median SARS-CoV-2-reactive clonotype numbers increased from about 20 to 38 without reaching significance.

Sequencing of the DNA from cultured CD4+ T cells was carried out with the Oncomine TCR Beta short-read assay. TCRdb reprocessed the PCR reads via MiXCR and lists one record per CDR3 protein. The sample yields approximately 20,000 distinct CDR3 sequences, roughly half seen once. The CDR3 sequence is 14 residues long. V lost 0 bases and J 7 bases, leaving 12 bases between the germline ends. Germline V gene lookup returns CDR1 LNHNV and CDR2 YYDKDF (reference sequence). This chain connects TRBV15 to TRBJ1-1; D may be TRBD1 (5 bases). This sequence originates from a human donor who had recovered from COVID-19. Sequencing used CD4+ T cells from blood, cultured in vitro. In DNA, the CDR3 is TGTGCCACCAGCAGAGATCGGGGCGGACGTGAAGCTTTCTTT. This codes for CATSRDRGGREAFF.